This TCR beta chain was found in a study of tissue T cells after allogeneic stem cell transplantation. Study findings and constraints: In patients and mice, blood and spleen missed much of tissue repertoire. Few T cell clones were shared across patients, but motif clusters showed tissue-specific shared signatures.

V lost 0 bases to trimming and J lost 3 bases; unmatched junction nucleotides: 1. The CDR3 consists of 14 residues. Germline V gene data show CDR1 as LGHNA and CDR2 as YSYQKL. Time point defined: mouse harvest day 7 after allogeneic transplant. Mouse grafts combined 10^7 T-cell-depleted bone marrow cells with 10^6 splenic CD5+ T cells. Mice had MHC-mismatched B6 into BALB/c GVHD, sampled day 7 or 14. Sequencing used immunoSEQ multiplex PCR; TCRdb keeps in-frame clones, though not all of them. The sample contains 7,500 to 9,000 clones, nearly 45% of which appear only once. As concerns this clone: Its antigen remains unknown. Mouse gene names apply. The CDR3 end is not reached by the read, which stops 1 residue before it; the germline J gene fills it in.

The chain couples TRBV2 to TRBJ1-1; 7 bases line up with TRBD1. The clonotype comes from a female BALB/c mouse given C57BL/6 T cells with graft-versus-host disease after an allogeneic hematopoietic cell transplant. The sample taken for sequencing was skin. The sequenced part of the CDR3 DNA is TGTGCCAGCAGCCAAGACAGGGGGGACACAGAAGTCTTC. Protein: CASSQDRGDTEVF. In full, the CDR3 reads CASSQDRGDTEVFF.